This TCR beta chain was obtained from a study of blood T cell repertoires in COVID-19. Study information: The samples span acute and convalescent COVID-19 from the United States, Italy and Spain. Sources were T cells, B-cell-depleted T cells, or PBMCs; the material itself was cDNA or gDNA.

V shed 4 bases and J shed 4 bases, with 10 bases lying between them. This CDR3 has 13 residues. Germline values: CDR1 SGHTA, CDR2 FQGNSA. Methods used by the authors: For nucleated cells, counts were estimated from reference gene primer amplification. The method was immunoSEQ multiplex PCR; TCRdb's version includes in-frame clones alone and lacks a portion of them. V and J calls and clone size are given by that table; D and trimming were obtained from the DNA. The table has 180,000 or so clones, approximately 89% seen once. The receptor was isolated from a man in his 70s with acute or convalescent COVID-19. The sample taken for sequencing was peripheral blood. This chain connects TRBV7-2 to TRBJ1-2; D gene unclear. The CDR3 bases are TGTGCCAGCAGCTCCGGGATCTCCTATGGCTACACCTTC. It yields the protein CASSSGISYGYTF.